A selection of T cell receptor beta chains follows, all from one sample in a study of blood T cell repertoires in COVID-19. The table came from immunoSEQ multiplex PCR; TCRdb's copy has only in-frame clones and leaves some out. The sample shows about 120,000 clones, roughly four fifths of them seen only once. Sample: peripheral blood. These receptors all come from a human donor in a cohort sampled during active COVID-19. CDR3s include the opening cysteine and the closing phenylalanine or tryptophan. The D gene is left open where the match is weak. Clone size, where shown, is once, few, many, or a class for clones that have expanded.

J: TRBJ2-3
D: TRBD2
size: .
V: TRBV29-1
DNA: TGCAGCGTTGGGTCCAGCGGGGGGAGCACAGATACGCAGTATTTT
CDR3: CSVGSSGGSTDTQYF

J: TRBJ1-5
D: .
size: .
V: TRBV6-1
DNA: TGTGCCAGCAGTGAAGGCGTCTTTTGGCAGCCCCAGCATTTT
CDR3: CASSEGVFWQPQHF

J: TRBJ2-5
D: .
size: .
V: TRBV10-3
DNA: TGTGCCACCCAGGGACAAGAGACCCAGTACTTC
CDR3: CATQGQETQYF

J: TRBJ2-5
D: TRBD1
size: .
V: TRBV28
DNA: TGTGCCAGCAGTTTCCGGGACAGGGGGCGCCAAGCCCAGTACTTC
CDR3: CASSFRDRGRQAQYF

J: TRBJ2-1
D: .
size: .
V: TRBV27
DNA: TGTGCCAAGAGAGTGCCGACAGGAAACAATGAGCAGTTCTTC
CDR3: CAKRVPTGNNEQFF

J: TRBJ2-2
D: TRBD1
size: once
V: TRBV10-3
DNA: TGTGCCACCCCCCGGGACAGAGATTCGAACACCGGGGAGCTGTTTTTT
CDR3: CATPRDRDSNTGELFF

J: TRBJ1-1
D: .
size: .
V: TRBV5-1
DNA: TGCGCCAGCAGCTTTTCCACTAACACTGAAGCTTTCTTT
CDR3: CASSFSTNTEAFF

J: TRBJ2-7
D: .
size: .
V: TRBV6-2/TRBV6-3
DNA: TGTGCCAGCAGTCCGACTGCCTACGAGCAGTACTTC
CDR3: CASSPTAYEQYF

J: TRBJ2-1
D: TRBD2
size: .
V: TRBV5-1
DNA: TGCGCCAGCAGCTTGGAAGCGGGGGCCCAAAGCTCCTACAATGAGCAGTTCTTC
CDR3: CASSLEAGAQSSYNEQFF

J: TRBJ2-5
D: TRBD2
size: .
V: TRBV3-1/TRBV3-2
DNA: TGTGCCAGCAGCCCCCCCACCGGGACTAGCGGGGGAGATGGCCAAGAGACCCAGTACTTC
CDR3: CASSPPTGTSGGDGQETQYF

J: TRBJ1-1
D: TRBD1
size: .
V: TRBV3-1/TRBV3-2
DNA: TGTGCCAGCAGCCAAAACCGCGGACAGGGATCGAACACTGAAGCTTTCTTT
CDR3: CASSQNRGQGSNTEAFF

J: TRBJ2-3
D: TRBD2
size: .
V: TRBV15
DNA: TGTGCCACCAGCAGAGATGGAGCGGGGGGGATACAGGATACGCAGTATTTT
CDR3: CATSRDGAGGIQDTQYF

J: TRBJ1-5
D: .
size: .
V: TRBV10-3
DNA: TGTGCCATCAGTGAACGGAATCAGCCCCAGCATTTT
CDR3: CAISERNQPQHF

J: TRBJ2-7
D: TRBD2
size: .
V: TRBV19
DNA: TGTGCCAGTAGTATGTGGCTAGCGGGGGACTACGAGCAGTACTTC
CDR3: CASSMWLAGDYEQYF

J: TRBJ2-5
D: .
size: .
V: TRBV19
DNA: TGTGCCAGTAGTCGAAGGGCGCTAGCGTCGGGAGAGACCCAGTACTTC
CDR3: CASSRRALASGETQYF

J: TRBJ1-6
D: TRBD1
size: .
V: TRBV10-3
DNA: TGTGCCATCAGTGAACCTTTGACAGGGGGCGCTTCGGGTTGGAATTCACCCCTCCACTTT
CDR3: CAISEPLTGGASGWNSPLHF

J: TRBJ2-1
D: TRBD2
size: .
V: TRBV4-3
DNA: TGCGCCAGCAGCCAAGATCCTAGCGGGAATGAGCAGTTCTTC
CDR3: CASSQDPSGNEQFF

J: TRBJ2-5
D: .
size: .
V: TRBV6-5
DNA: TGTGCCAGCAGTTCCGAAGCTAAAGAGACCCAGTACTTC
CDR3: CASSSEAKETQYF

J: TRBJ2-3
D: .
size: .
V: TRBV2
DNA: TGTGCCAGCAGTGAGTGGGCAGGGGCCACAGATACGCAGTATTTT
CDR3: CASSEWAGATDTQYF

J: TRBJ2-5
D: TRBD1
size: .
V: TRBV12-3/TRBV12-4
DNA: TGTGCCAGCAGACGGGACAGTCAAGAGACCCAGTACTTC
CDR3: CASRRDSQETQYF

J: TRBJ2-5
D: TRBD1
size: .
V: TRBV7-2
DNA: TGTGCCAGCAGCACTGGGACAGTCCCGCAAGAGACCCAGTACTTC
CDR3: CASSTGTVPQETQYF

J: TRBJ1-3
D: .
size: .
V: TRBV7-8
DNA: TGTGCCAGCAGCTTAGACACAGGGTTTGGAAACACCATATATTTT
CDR3: CASSLDTGFGNTIYF

J: TRBJ2-5
D: .
size: .
V: TRBV5-1
DNA: TGCGCCAGCAGCACGGGGGTTTTCACAGAGACCCAGTACTTC
CDR3: CASSTGVFTETQYF

J: TRBJ1-1
D: .
size: .
V: TRBV27
DNA: TGTGCCAGCAGTATCTACAGGGACACTGAAGCTTTCTTT
CDR3: CASSIYRDTEAFF

J: TRBJ2-2
D: TRBD2
size: .
V: TRBV2
DNA: TGTGCCAGCAAGCCTAGCGGGTACACCGGGGAGCTGTTTTTT
CDR3: CASKPSGYTGELFF

J: TRBJ2-1
D: TRBD2
size: .
V: TRBV10-1
DNA: TGCGCCAGCAGTGAGTCTGAGCGGGGGGGCTACAATGAGCAGTTCTTC
CDR3: CASSESERGGYNEQFF

J: TRBJ2-5
D: TRBD1
size: .
V: TRBV7-2
DNA: TGTGCCAGCAGCTTAGGCGGGACAGGGGGGAAAGAGACCCAGTACTTC
CDR3: CASSLGGTGGKETQYF

J: TRBJ2-1
D: .
size: once
V: TRBV5-1
DNA: TGCGCCAGCAGCTTGGACGGGTTCGCCTACAATGAGCAGTTCTTC
CDR3: CASSLDGFAYNEQFF

J: TRBJ2-1
D: TRBD1
size: .
V: TRBV6-6
DNA: TGTGCCAGCAGTTACAGACAGGGGCAGGACAATGAGCAGTTCTTC
CDR3: CASSYRQGQDNEQFF

J: TRBJ1-5
D: TRBD1
size: many
V: TRBV4-1
DNA: TGCGCCAGCAGCCACGGCCTACAGGGGCTACAGCCCCAGCATTTT
CDR3: CASSHGLQGLQPQHF

J: TRBJ2-3
D: .
size: .
V: TRBV10-1
DNA: TGCGCCAGCCAGGCCAACACAGATACGCAGTATTTT
CDR3: CASQANTDTQYF

J: TRBJ1-2
D: TRBD1
size: .
V: TRBV7-9
DNA: TGTGCCAGCAGCTTAGTAGGACAGGGGTATGGCTACACCTTC
CDR3: CASSLVGQGYGYTF

J: TRBJ2-5
D: .
size: few
V: TRBV4-2
DNA: TGTGCCAGCAGCCAAGATATGCGGGGCGACCAAGAGACCCAGTACTTC
CDR3: CASSQDMRGDQETQYF

J: TRBJ2-1
D: TRBD2
size: .
V: TRBV4-3
DNA: TGCGCCAGCAGCCAAGGGACGGTGACTAGCGGGGGGCGGGGCTCCCATGAGCAGTTCTTC
CDR3: CASSQGTVTSGGRGSHEQFF

J: TRBJ2-7
D: TRBD2
size: .
V: TRBV4-2
DNA: TGTGCCAGCAGCCAGGGGACTAGCGGGGCGTACGAGCAGTACTTC
CDR3: CASSQGTSGAYEQYF

J: TRBJ2-1
D: .
size: .
V: TRBV6-5
DNA: TGTGCCAGCAGACCACACCAGGTGGCCTACAATGAGCAGTTCTTC
CDR3: CASRPHQVAYNEQFF

J: TRBJ1-6
D: TRBD1
size: .
V: TRBV10-2
DNA: TGCGCCAGCAGAGACAGGGTTCATTCACCCCTCCACTTT
CDR3: CASRDRVHSPLHF

J: TRBJ2-3
D: TRBD2
size: .
V: TRBV19
DNA: TGTGCCAGTAGTCCCACCGGGACTAGCGGTGATACGCAGTATTTT
CDR3: CASSPTGTSGDTQYF

J: TRBJ2-6
D: .
size: .
V: TRBV21-1
DNA: TGTGCCAGCCCTCCCGGACAGGGGGCGCCCGTAACTGGGGCCAACGTCCTGACTTTC
CDR3: CASPPGQGAPVTGANVLTF

J: TRBJ2-3
D: TRBD1
size: .
V: TRBV7-2
DNA: TGTGCCAGCAGCTTATTGGGACAGGGAGTGAAAGATACGCAGTATTTT
CDR3: CASSLLGQGVKDTQYF

J: TRBJ2-7
D: TRBD1
size: few
V: TRBV11-2
DNA: TGTGCCAGCAGCTATGGGACAGGGGGCCGGTACGAGCAGTACTTC
CDR3: CASSYGTGGRYEQYF

J: TRBJ2-1
D: .
size: .
V: TRBV6-5
DNA: TGTGCCAGCAGCGGGGACTTCTACAATGAGCAGTTCTTC
CDR3: CASSGDFYNEQFF

J: TRBJ1-5
D: .
size: .
V: TRBV10-3
DNA: TGTGCCATCAGTGATTCGGGGGACCAGCCCCAGCATTTT
CDR3: CAISDSGDQPQHF

J: TRBJ2-6
D: .
size: .
V: TRBV28
DNA: TGTGCCAGCAGTTTACCTTCGGGCTCTGGGGCCAACGTCCTGACTTTC
CDR3: CASSLPSGSGANVLTF

J: TRBJ2-7
D: .
size: .
V: TRBV7-9
DNA: TGTGCCAGCAGCCAGACTGGTCTTCTCTACGAGCAGTACTTC
CDR3: CASSQTGLLYEQYF

J: TRBJ2-1
D: TRBD2
size: .
V: TRBV20-1
DNA: TGCAGTGCTAGTAGCGGGGGCTACAATGAGCAGTTCTTC
CDR3: CSASSGGYNEQFF

J: TRBJ2-3
D: .
size: .
V: TRBV6-6
DNA: TGTGCCAGCAGTAACAGGGCCAGCACAGATACGCAGTATTTT
CDR3: CASSNRASTDTQYF

J: TRBJ1-5
D: TRBD1
size: .
V: TRBV19
DNA: TGTGCCAGTAGTCTTTGGACAGGGCGCGGGGGAGATAGCAATCAGCCCCAGCATTTT
CDR3: CASSLWTGRGGDSNQPQHF

J: TRBJ2-1
D: TRBD2
size: many
V: TRBV6-4
DNA: TGTGCCAGCAGTGACCGATTCACTAGCGGGGGCAGCAGCTCCTACAATGAGCAGTTCTTC
CDR3: CASSDRFTSGGSSSYNEQFF

J: TRBJ2-7
D: .
size: .
V: TRBV29-1
DNA: TGCAGCGTTTCAGACACGAGCTACGAGCAGTACTTC
CDR3: CSVSDTSYEQYF

J: TRBJ2-3
D: TRBD1
size: .
V: TRBV10-3
DNA: TGTGCCATCACCCCCGGACAGGGGACCACAGATACGCAGTATTTT
CDR3: CAITPGQGTTDTQYF

J: TRBJ2-2
D: TRBD1
size: .
V: TRBV4-1
DNA: TGCGCCAGCAGCCAATCAGGGGGGAACACCGGGGAGCTGTTTTTT
CDR3: CASSQSGGNTGELFF

J: TRBJ1-4
D: TRBD1
size: .
V: TRBV5-3
DNA: TGTGCCAGAAGCGACCTTCCCCGGGACAGGGAAGCAACTAATGAAAAACTGTTTTTT
CDR3: CARSDLPRDREATNEKLFF

J: TRBJ1-2
D: .
size: once
V: TRBV10-3
DNA: TGTGCCATCGGGAGCACGCGGGTGCGTAACTATGGCTACACCTTC
CDR3: CAIGSTRVRNYGYTF

J: TRBJ1-6
D: .
size: .
V: TRBV14
DNA: TGTGCCAGCAGCCAAGATACAGGGAGGGCTTCACCCCTCCACTTT
CDR3: CASSQDTGRASPLHF